Listed below are T cell receptor beta chains from one sample, sequenced in a study of T cells after yellow fever vaccination. TCRdb reprocessed the 5' RACE reads with MiXCR, giving one entry per CDR3 protein. Found here are over 110,000 distinct CDR3 sequences, around 7.7% of them singletons; the top ten hold approximately 0.78%. Sequences were derived from CD4+ T cells sorted from PBMCs, sampled 5 days after the yellow fever booster vaccination. The receptors come from a man younger than 40 who received the YFV17D yellow fever vaccine. Each CDR3 is given with its conserved first and last residue. A D gene is named only where the DNA matches it firmly. For some rows the clone size is stated as once, few or many, or as a class when expanded; others skip it.

clone size,D gene,J gene,V gene,CDR3 DNA,CDR3 protein
many,-,TRBJ2-7,TRBV5-1,TGCGCCAGCAGTCCCCGGCAAGGTAGCTCCTACGAGCAGTACTTC,CASSPRQGSSYEQYF
many,TRBD1,TRBJ2-4,TRBV7-2,TGTGCCAGCAGCTTATTAGGGGGACAGGGTCGTCAGTACTTC,CASSLLGGQGRQYF
-,-,TRBJ2-6,TRBV7-3,TGTGCCAGCAGCTTGGGAGTATGCTCTGGGGCCAACGTCCTGACTTTC,CASSLGVCSGANVLTF
many,-,TRBJ2-3,TRBV5-6,TGTGCCAGCAGCTTGGACCAGAGAGGCACAGATACGCAGTATTTT,CASSLDQRGTDTQYF
-,-,TRBJ2-5,TRBV12-3/TRBV12-4,TGTGCCTTCTGTTTTCGGCCCCTCATGAACCATCGGCAAGAGACCCAGTACTTC,CAFCFRPLMNHRQETQYF
many,TRBD2,TRBJ2-3,TRBV29-1,TGCAGCGTGGCTAGCGGGAGCATCACAGATACGCAGTATTTT,CSVASGSITDTQYF
many,TRBD2,TRBJ2-1,TRBV5-1,TGCGCCAGCAGCTGGGCTAGCGGGAGCTCCTACAATGAGCAGTTCTTC,CASSWASGSSYNEQFF
few,TRBD2,TRBJ2-7,TRBV14,TGTGCCAGCAGCCAACGACTAGCGGACGGCTACGAGCAGTACTTC,CASSQRLADGYEQYF
many,-,TRBJ1-6,TRBV4-1,TGCGCCAGCAGCCAGCTAGAAAATTCACCCCTCCACTTT,CASSQLENSPLHF
many,-,TRBJ1-1,TRBV5-4,TGTGCCAGCAGCTTTGCGAGGTTCGTCAACACTGAAGCTTTCTTT,CASSFARFVNTEAFF
many,-,TRBJ1-6,TRBV7-3,TGTGCCAGCAGCTTAACAGGGGTGAGGAATTCACCCCTCCACTTT,CASSLTGVRNSPLHF
many,-,TRBJ2-5,TRBV18,TGTGCCAGCTCACCATCAGGGAGGCCCCTCGGGGAGACCCAGTACTTC,CASSPSGRPLGETQYF
many,-,TRBJ2-1,TRBV4-3,TGCGCCAGCAGCCAAGACGATTACAATGAGCAGTTCTTC,CASSQDDYNEQFF
-,-,TRBJ1-1,TRBV5-4,TGTGCCAGCAGCGGGAGGTTTCAGTCGAACACTGAAGCTTTCTTT,CASSGRFQSNTEAFF
many,-,TRBJ1-5,TRBV15,TGTGCCACCGCCGACGGGCTCAATCAGCCCCAGCATTTT,CATADGLNQPQHF
many,TRBD2,TRBJ2-5,TRBV7-7,TGTGCTAGCAGCTCCGGACTAGCGGGAGCGTCGGAGACCCAGTACTTC,CASSSGLAGASETQYF
-,TRBD1,TRBJ2-1,TRBV19,TGTGCCAGTAGTAAACCCACAGGGGTCTCCTACAATGAGCAGTTCTTC,CASSKPTGVSYNEQFF
many,-,TRBJ2-2,TRBV5-1,TGCGCCAGCAGCTTTCGAACTGACAGGAACACCGGGGAGCTGTTTTTT,CASSFRTDRNTGELFF
many,-,TRBJ2-5,TRBV6-5,TGTGCCAGCAGTTACCTAAACCAAGAGACCCAGTACTTC,CASSYLNQETQYF
once,-,TRBJ1-5,TRBV18,TGTGCCAGCTCACCAGGATTGAGTGTTAATCAGCCCCAGCATTTT,CASSPGLSVNQPQHF
few,-,TRBJ2-3,TRBV7-2,TGTGCCAGCCTAGTCCGGGGAGCAGATACGCAGTATTTT,CASLVRGADTQYF
few,-,TRBJ1-1,TRBV30,TGTGCCTGGAATCTGGGGCGAACTGAAGCTTTCTTT,CAWNLGRTEAFF
many,-,TRBJ1-1,TRBV5-1,TGCGCCAGCAGCTCCGGCCTTGAAGCTTTCTTT,CASSSGLEAFF
many,-,TRBJ2-5,TRBV5-1,TGCGCCAGCACCCTTCAGGCGGGTGTGTACCAAGAGACCCAGTACTTC,CASTLQAGVYQETQYF
many,TRBD2,TRBJ2-2,TRBV25-1,TGTGCCAGCAAACCTGGGACTAGCGGAATGCACACCGGGGAGCTGTTTTTT,CASKPGTSGMHTGELFF
few,-,TRBJ2-7,TRBV7-2,TGTGCCAGCAGCTTGGGGGTCGGGGGAGTCACCTACGAGCAGTACTTC,CASSLGVGGVTYEQYF
many,TRBD1,TRBJ1-1,TRBV7-9,TGTGCCAGCAGCTCGAGCGGACAGGTCGAAGCTTTCTTT,CASSSSGQVEAFF
many,TRBD1,TRBJ2-7,TRBV6-1,TGTGCCAGCAGTGGGACAGGGGGTCGTTACGAGCAGTACTTC,CASSGTGGRYEQYF
many,-,TRBJ2-3,TRBV27,TGTGCCAGCAGCCCGGGACAATTTTCGGATACGCAGTATTTT,CASSPGQFSDTQYF
many,TRBD2,TRBJ2-5,TRBV12-3/TRBV12-4,TGTGCCAGCAGTTTAACTAGCGGGAAGGAGACCCAGTACTTC,CASSLTSGKETQYF